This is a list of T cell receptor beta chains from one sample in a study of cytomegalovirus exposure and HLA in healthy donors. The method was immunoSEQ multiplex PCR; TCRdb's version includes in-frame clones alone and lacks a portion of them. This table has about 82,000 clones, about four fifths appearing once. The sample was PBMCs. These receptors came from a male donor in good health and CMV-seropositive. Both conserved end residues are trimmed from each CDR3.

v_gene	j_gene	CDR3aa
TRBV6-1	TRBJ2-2	ASKDTGSSTGELF
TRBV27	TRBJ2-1	ASRGTSSNNEQF
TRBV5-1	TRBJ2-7	ASSLVRGPLSSYEQY
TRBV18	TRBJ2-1	ASSPGWLGEF
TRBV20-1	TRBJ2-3	SASIDTQY
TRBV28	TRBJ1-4	ASSSRTETNEKLF
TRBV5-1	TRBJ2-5	ASSFRDSPKETQY
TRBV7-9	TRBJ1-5	ASSPTGGQPQH
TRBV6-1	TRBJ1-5	ASSDLYSNQPQH
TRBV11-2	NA	ASSLDGLAPSYEQY
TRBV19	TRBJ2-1	ASSIGSSGEQF
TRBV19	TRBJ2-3	ASSVIAGGTDTQY
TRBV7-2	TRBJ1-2	ASSLPTGTTYGYT
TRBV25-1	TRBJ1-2	ASSPRKGTAYGYT
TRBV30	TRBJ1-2	AWSGSVNYGYT
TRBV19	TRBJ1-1	ASSPWTEMNSEAF
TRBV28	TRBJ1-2	ASRDGATGSYGYT
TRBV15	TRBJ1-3	ATSRAAGDMNTIY
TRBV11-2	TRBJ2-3	ASSWTGADTQY
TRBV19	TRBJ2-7	ASSLNRVRPLEQY
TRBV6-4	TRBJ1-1	ASSPTGTTEAF
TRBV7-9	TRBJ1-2	ASSEGDLGYGYT
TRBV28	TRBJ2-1	ASTPGGSGSYNEQF
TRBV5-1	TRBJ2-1	ASSLGLATYNEQF
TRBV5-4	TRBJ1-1	ASSLPGQGGEAF
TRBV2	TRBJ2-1	ASSASGRVVAV
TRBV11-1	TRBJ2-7	ASTPGLSSYEQY
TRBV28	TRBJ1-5	ASSPGTGRDQPQH
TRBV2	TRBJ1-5	ASREDRGNQPQH
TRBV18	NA	ASSPDSRYEQY
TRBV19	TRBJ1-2	ASSPWDRGNGYT
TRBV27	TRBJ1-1	ASSFRGTEAF
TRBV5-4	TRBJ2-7	ASSSSSGSSYEQY
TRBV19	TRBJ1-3	ASRSLQDSGNTIY
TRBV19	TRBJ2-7	ASSPSTDIEQY
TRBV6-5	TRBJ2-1	ASSGYQDFSKF
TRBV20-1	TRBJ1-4	SALDREKLF
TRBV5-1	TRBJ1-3	ASSYDREGNTIY
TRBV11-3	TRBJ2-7	ASSPSGINYEQY
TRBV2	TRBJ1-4	ASSEGVTTGELF
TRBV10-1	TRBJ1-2	ASSEGARDSPNYGYT
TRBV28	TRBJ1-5	ASSLPSNQPQH